Presented here are 12 T cell receptor beta chains from one specimen sequenced in a study of blood T cell repertoires in COVID-19. The table came from immunoSEQ multiplex PCR; TCRdb's copy has only in-frame clones and leaves some out. The sample includes roughly 70,000 clones, around 91% of them seen just once. Input material: peripheral blood. The receptors stem from a man aged 50-59 years with COVID-19, enrolled during active disease.

The rearrangement joins TRBV12-5 to TRBJ2-1; 10 positions agree with TRBD2. Germline lookup yields CDR1 LGHNT and CDR2 FRNRAP. CDR3 size: 14 residues. Trimming cost V 8 bases and J 7 bases; bases outside gene matches: 8. This CDR3 reads CASLLAGVSNEQFF. CDR3 bases: TGTGCTAGTCTCCTAGCGGGAGTTAGTAATGAGCAGTTCTTC.

This clone appeared a single time. CDR3 in DNA: TGTGCCAGCAGGCGGACCGGGACAGGGGGAGGCGAGCAGTACTTC. Translating gives CASRRTGTGGGEQYF. The chain employs TRBV28 and TRBJ2-7; 11 nucleotides align to TRBD1. Germline values: CDR1 MDHEN, CDR2 SYDVKM. The CDR3 runs to 15 residues. After removal of 6 bases from V and 6 bases from J, the junction contained 10 bases not matched to a gene.

The J gene is TRBJ2-7, the V gene TRBV28; D remains ambiguous. This CDR3 has 12 residues. V dropped 7 bases and J dropped 7 bases, with 14 bases sitting between them. CDR1 is MDHEN and CDR2 is SYDVKM in the germline V gene. CDR3 bases: TGTGCCAGCACCTCCAGTTCTGGTGAGCAGTACTTC. Translated: CASTSSSGEQYF.

This clone showed up just a few times. The J gene is TRBJ2-7, the V gene TRBV7-6; D may be TRBD2 (5 bases). Germline CDR1 SGHVS, CDR2 FNYEAQ. Trimming left V 2 bases short and J 3 bases short, with 17 bases between. The CDR3 has 16 amino acids. CDR3 amino acids: CASSLKASGSNYEQYF. The CDR3 coding sequence is TGTGCCAGCAGCTTAAAAGCCAGTGGGAGTAACTACGAGCAGTACTTC.

The genes are TRBV2 and TRBJ1-5; 7 nucleotides align to TRBD1. The CDR3 contains 15 residues. The germline CDR1 and CDR2 sequences are SNHLY and FYNNEI. V lost 4 bases, J lost 4 bases, and 7 bases stayed unmatched. The CDR3 DNA sequence: TGTGCCAGCAGTGCCGACAGGGCGGCAAATCAGCCCCAGCATTTT. It encodes CASSADRAANQPQHF.

The genes are TRBV6-2 or TRBV6-3 and TRBJ1-5; 9 bases match TRBD1. Trimming cost V 4 bases and J 0 bases; bases outside gene matches: 4. Looked up from germline, CDR1 is MNHEY and CDR2 is SVGEGT. The CDR3 loop spans 16 amino acids. CDR3 sequence reads: CASSLGQGLSNQPQHF. CDR3 DNA sequence: TGTGCCAGCAGTTTGGGACAGGGACTTAGCAATCAGCCCCAGCATTTT.

The chain has TRBV7-2 and TRBJ2-7; 10 bases are shared with TRBD1. The CDR3 totals 15 residues. V lost 4 bases and J lost 5; bases outside the gene matches: 8. The V gene's germline CDR1 is SGHTA and CDR2 FQGNSA. In nucleotides, the CDR3 is TGTGCCAGCAGCTCCCGCGGACAGGGGGGACACGAGCAGTACTTC. Translation gives CASSSRGQGGHEQYF. Complete variable domain (other parts from reference TRBV7-2 and TRBJ2-7): GAGVSQSPSNKVTEKGKDVELRCDPISGHTALYWYRQSLGQGLEFLIYFQGNSAPDKSGLPSDRFSAERTGGSVSTLTIQRTQQEDSAVYLCASSSRGQGGHEQYFGPGTRLTVT.

CDR3 DNA: TGTGCCAGCAGCAAGACAGTGAACACTGAAGCTTTCTTT. Its translation: CASSKTVNTEAFF. The chain couples TRBV2 to TRBJ1-1; TRBD1 is a possible D gene (5 bases). This CDR3 spans 13 amino acids. V lost 6 bases and J lost 0, with 8 bases in between. Germline-derived CDR1 and CDR2 are SNHLY and FYNNEI.

This clone was detected only a few times. This sequence joins TRBV4-2 and TRBJ1-2, with 7 positions matching TRBD1. The J segment lost 4 bases and the V segment lost 1 base, leaving 3 bases of the junction unmatched. This CDR3 comprises 14 residues. Germline CDR1 and CDR2: LGHNA and YNFKEQ. The CDR3 is CASSQGAGGYGYTF. The CDR3 region has the DNA TGTGCCAGCAGCCAAGGGGCAGGGGGCTATGGCTACACCTTC.

The chain uses TRBV9 and TRBJ1-2; 9 bases line up with TRBD1. The CDR3 is made up of 14 amino acids. The V gene's germline CDR1 is SGDLS and CDR2 YYNGEE. Trimming at V came to 4 bases and at J to 2 bases, leaving 3 bases not matched to a gene. The CDR3 region has the DNA TGTGCCAGCAGCCCGGGACAGGGAAACTATGGCTACACCTTC. It yields the protein CASSPGQGNYGYTF. Variable domain in full (rest from reference TRBV9 and TRBJ1-2): DSGVTQTPKHLITATGQRVTLRCSPRSGDLSVYWYQQSLDQGLQFLIQYYNGEERAKGNILERFSAQQFPDLHSELNLSSLELGDSALYFCASSPGQGNYGYTFGSGTRLTVV.

The chain is built from TRBV5-1 and TRBJ2-2; D remains ambiguous. The CDR3 runs 14 residues. CDR1 and CDR2 (germline): SGHRS, YFSETQ. The V and J ends lost 0 bases and 6 bases respectively, with 9 bases between them. The CDR3 region has the DNA TGCGCCAGCAGCTTGGCAGGCGTGCCCGGGGAGCTGTTTTTT. This encodes CASSLAGVPGELFF.

The rearrangement links TRBV7-8 to TRBJ1-5, with a tentative D call TRBD1 (6 bases). Germline V gene data show CDR1 as SGHVS and CDR2 as FQNEAQ. The CDR3 contains 15 residues. V shed 2 bases and J shed 0 bases, with 8 bases lying between them. The CDR3 loop is CASSLTGNSNQPQHF. CDR3 nucleotide sequence: TGTGCCAGCAGCTTAACAGGGAATAGCAATCAGCCCCAGCATTTT.